These 17 T cell receptor beta chains share one sample of origin, sequenced in a study of a mutant IDH1 vaccine in newly diagnosed glioma. The time point denotes: week 23, last vaccination. Mutant IDH1 20-mer peptide, at 300 ug, made up each vaccine dose, with topical imiquimod. These receptors have no identified antigens. Some clones are missing from TCRdb's copy, which holds only in-frame ones; the method was immunoSEQ multiplex PCR. The sample has roughly 74,000 clones; around 85% are singletons. The source was PBMCs, collected from a glioma patient whose treatment included an IDH1 peptide vaccine. The receptors derive from a woman aged 50 to 65 with glioma.

This sequence joins TRBV19 and TRBJ2-5, with TRBD1 matching over 8 bases. Germline CDR1 LNHDA, CDR2 SQIVND (reference sequence). The CDR3 runs to 16 residues. V shed 1 base and J 9 bases; nucleotides not matched to a gene: 13. CDR3 sequence (DNA): TGTGCCAGTAGTATAGCAGGGGGCCTCACCAGTCGACCCCAGTACTTC. Encoded protein: CASSIAGGLTSRPQYF.

The chain has TRBV25-1 and TRBJ2-2; 8 positions agree with TRBD1. V lost 1 base, J lost 4 bases, and 2 bases stayed unmatched. CDR3 length: 15 residues. Germline V CDR1 and CDR2: MGHDK, SYGVNS. The chain's CDR3 is CASSESGGSTGELFF. The CDR3 DNA sequence: TGTGCCAGCAGTGAATCAGGGGGCTCCACCGGGGAGCTGTTTTTT.

The chain joins TRBV7-8 to TRBJ2-3; D is unresolved. This CDR3 is built from 12 residues. The ends were cut back, 0 bases at V and 10 bases at J, with 8 bases in the middle. From germline, CDR1 is SGHVS and CDR2 FQNEAQ. CDR3 sequence: CASSLARKAQYF. The CDR3 bases are TGTGCCAGCAGCTTAGCTCGTAAGGCGCAGTATTTT.

The chain combines TRBV19 with TRBJ2-2; 7 positions match TRBD2. The J segment lost 2 bases and the V segment lost 2 bases, leaving 5 bases of the junction unmatched. Germline values: CDR1 LNHDA, CDR2 SQIVND (reference sequence). The CDR3 extends over 16 amino acids. The CDR3 spells CASSIRGGTNTGELFF. For the CDR3, the DNA is TGTGCCAGTAGTATACGGGGAGGGACCAACACCGGGGAGCTGTTTTTT.

J is TRBJ2-1 and V is TRBV19; D gene unclear. The germline gives CDR1 LNHDA, CDR2 SQIVND (reference sequence). V was cut by 5 bases and J by 9 bases, with 14 bases left in between. CDR3 length: 13 amino acids. The CDR3 coding sequence is TGTGCCAGTAGTCAACTTTTCGACGGTGAGCAGTTCTTC. It specifies CASSQLFDGEQFF. Full variable domain (outside the CDR3, taken from reference TRBV19 and TRBJ2-1): DGGITQSPKYLFRKEGQNVTLSCEQNLNHDAMYWYRQDPGQGLRLIYYSQIVNDFQKGDIAEGYSVSREKKESFPLTVTSAQKNPTAFYLCASSQLFDGEQFFGPGTRLTVL.

The rearrangement uses TRBV28 and TRBJ2-7; TRBD1 might be the D (6 bases). The CDR3 spans 14 residues. Trimming shortened V by 6 bases and J by 4 bases, and 16 bases separated the two germline ends. The V gene's germline CDR1 is MDHEN and CDR2 SYDVKM. The DNA of the CDR3 is TGTGCCAGCAGAAGCCCCGGGACACAATACGAGCAGTACTTC. Translation: CASRSPGTQYEQYF. Full variable domain (remainder filled in from reference TRBV28 and TRBJ2-7): DVKVTQSSRYLVKRTGEKVFLECVQDMDHENMFWYRQDPGLGLRLIYFSYDVKMKEKGDIPEGYSVSREKKERFSLILESASTNQTSMYLCASRSPGTQYEQYFGPGTRLTVT.

This clone has just a few counts. This chain links TRBV19 with TRBJ1-5; a possible D gene is TRBD1 (5 bases). Between the trimmed V and J ends, which lost 5 bases and 7 bases, there was a span of 21 bases. The CDR3 is made up of 16 amino acids. The germline CDR1 and CDR2 sequences are LNHDA and SQIVND (reference sequence). The CDR3 region is CASSPTRVVGGQPQHF. In DNA, the CDR3 is TGTGCCAGTAGTCCAACGAGGGTCGTGGGGGGGCAGCCCCAGCATTTT.

This chain joins TRBV5-6 and TRBJ1-4, with 7 positions matching TRBD1. The CDR3 is made up of 16 amino acids. J lost 5 bases, V lost 3 bases, and 10 bases had no gene match. From germline, CDR1 is SGHDT and CDR2 YYEEEE. The CDR3 region has the DNA TGTGCCAGCAGCTACCCACAGGGGAGGAAGAATGAAAAACTGTTTTTT. Its protein is CASSYPQGRKNEKLFF.

This clone was detected only once. CDR3: CASSKGRKLEQFF. CDR3 nucleotide sequence: TGTGCCAGCAGCAAAGGTCGCAAGCTTGAGCAGTTCTTC. V gene TRBV21-1 combines with J gene TRBJ2-1; the table's D call, TRBD2, has no DNA check behind it. TRBV21-1 is a pseudogene. The CDR3 contains 13 residues.

This chain joins TRBV19 and TRBJ2-7; 13 positions match TRBD2. The CDR3 is 17 residues long. Germline lookup yields CDR1 LNHDA and CDR2 SQIVND (reference sequence). V was pared by 6 bases and J by 6 bases, with 14 bases of the junction left unmatched. DNA for the CDR3: TGTGCCAGTAGACGGACTAGCGGGAGACCTTTCCCGGGCGAGCAGTACTTC. It specifies CASRRTSGRPFPGEQYF.

The chain recombines TRBV9 with TRBJ1-2, with D unclear. V was trimmed by 1 base and J by 2 bases, leaving 6 bases between them. The CDR3 extends over 13 amino acids. Germline assignment: CDR1 SGDLS and CDR2 YYNGEE. CDR3 coding DNA: TGTGCCAGCAGCGTATCGGGGAACTATGGCTACACCTTC. This translates into CASSVSGNYGYTF.

V is TRBV6-1 and J is TRBJ2-3; TRBD2 aligns across 11 bases. The CDR3 contains 12 residues. V was clipped by 11 bases and J by 10 bases; unmatched bases: 8. Germline V gene sequence: CDR1 MNHNS, CDR2 SASEGT. CDR3 protein: CAAQLAGGAQYF. DNA for the CDR3: TGTGCCGCCCAGCTAGCGGGAGGTGCGCAGTATTTT.

The CDR3 here is CASSIRTDYTGELFF. CDR3 nucleotide sequence: TGTGCCAGCAGCATAAGGACGGACTACACCGGGGAGCTGTTTTTT. The rearrangement links TRBV7-6 to TRBJ2-2; possibly TRBD2 for D (5 bases). The CDR3 length is 15 residues. V lost 5 bases and J 3 bases, leaving 13 bases between the germline ends. Germline-derived CDR1 and CDR2 are SGHVS and FNYEAQ. Filled out from reference TRBV7-6 and TRBJ2-2, the complete variable domain reads GAGVSQSPRYKVTKRGQDVALRCDPISGHVSLYWYRQALGQGPEFLTYFNYEAQQDKSGLPNDRFSAERPEGSISTLTIQRTEQRDSAMYRCASSIRTDYTGELFFGEGSRLTVL.

V and J are TRBV7-9 and TRBJ2-5, with D perhaps being TRBD1 or TRBD2 (5 bases each). The CDR3 is 15 residues long. Trimming cost V 5 bases and J 2 bases, with 15 bases left between them. Germline assignment: CDR1 SEHNR and CDR2 FQNEAQ (reference sequence). CDR3 nucleotide sequence: TGTGCCAGCAGCCCAATCGGGACGGAACAAGAGACCCAGTACTTC. Its protein is CASSPIGTEQETQYF.

This clone showed up just once. The chain is built from TRBV19 and TRBJ2-1, with D tentatively TRBD2 (5 bases). Trimming removed 5 bases at V and 0 bases at J, with 14 bases between. Germline lookup yields CDR1 LNHDA and CDR2 SQIVND (reference sequence). This CDR3 is built from 16 residues. Here the CDR3 DNA reads TGTGCCAGTAGTCTAGGACTCCCGAGCTCCTACAATGAGCAGTTCTTC. Protein product: CASSLGLPSSYNEQFF.

The J gene is TRBJ1-1, the V gene TRBV27; unclear D gene. This CDR3 contains 13 residues. Germline V gene data show CDR1 as MNHEY and CDR2 as SMNVEV (reference sequence). V was cut by 8 bases and J by 0 bases, with 10 bases left in between. CDR3 bases: TGTGCCAGCCATACTCAGGTGAACACTGAAGCTTTCTTT. It translates to CASHTQVNTEAFF.

The chain uses TRBV9 and TRBJ2-1; D unresolved. V dropped 0 bases and J dropped 6 bases, with 7 bases sitting between them. The CDR3 runs to 13 residues. Per the germline V gene, CDR1 is SGDLS and CDR2 is YYNGEE. This CDR3 reads CASSVGLLNEQFF. The CDR3 nucleotides are TGTGCCAGCAGCGTAGGCCTGCTCAATGAGCAGTTCTTC.